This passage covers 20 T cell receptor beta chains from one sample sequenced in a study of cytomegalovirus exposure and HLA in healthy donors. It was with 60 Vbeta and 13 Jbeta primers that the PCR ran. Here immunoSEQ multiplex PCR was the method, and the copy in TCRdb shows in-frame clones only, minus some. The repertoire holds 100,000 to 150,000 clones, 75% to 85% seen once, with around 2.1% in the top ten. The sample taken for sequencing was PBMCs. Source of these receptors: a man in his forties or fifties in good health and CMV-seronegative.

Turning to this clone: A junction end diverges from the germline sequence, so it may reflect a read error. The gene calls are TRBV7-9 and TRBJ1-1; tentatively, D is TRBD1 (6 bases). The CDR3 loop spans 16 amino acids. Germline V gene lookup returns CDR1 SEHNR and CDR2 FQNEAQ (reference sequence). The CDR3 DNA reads TGTTCCAGCAGCTTAGCAGCCGGGACACCGAACACTGAAGCTTTCTTT. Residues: CSSSLAAGTPNTEAFF.

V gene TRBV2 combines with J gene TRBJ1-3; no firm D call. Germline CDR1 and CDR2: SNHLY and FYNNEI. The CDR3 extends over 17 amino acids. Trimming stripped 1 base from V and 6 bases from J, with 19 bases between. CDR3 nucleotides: TGTGCCAGCAGTGAAGGAGGTCCCGTAAGAGTTGAAAACACCATATATTTT. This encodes CASSEGGPVRVENTIYF. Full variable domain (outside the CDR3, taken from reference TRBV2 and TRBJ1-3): EPEVTQTPSHQVTQMGQEVILRCVPISNHLYFYWYRQILGQKVEFLVSFYNNEISEKSEIFDDQFSVERPDGSNFTLKIRSTKLEDSAMYFCASSEGGPVRVENTIYFGEGSWLTVV.

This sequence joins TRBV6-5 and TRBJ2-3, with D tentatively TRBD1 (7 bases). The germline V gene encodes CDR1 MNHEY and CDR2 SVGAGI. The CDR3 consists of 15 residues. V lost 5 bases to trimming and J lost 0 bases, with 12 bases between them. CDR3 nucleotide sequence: TGTGCCAGCAGTCAGGGGGGACTTAGCACAGATACGCAGTATTTT. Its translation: CASSQGGLSTDTQYF.

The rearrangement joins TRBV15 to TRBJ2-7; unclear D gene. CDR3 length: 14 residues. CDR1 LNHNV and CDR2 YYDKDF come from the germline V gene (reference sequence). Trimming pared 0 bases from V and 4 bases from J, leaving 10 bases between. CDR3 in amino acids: CATSRDKAAYEQYF. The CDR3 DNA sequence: TGTGCCACCAGCAGAGATAAGGCGGCTTACGAGCAGTACTTC.

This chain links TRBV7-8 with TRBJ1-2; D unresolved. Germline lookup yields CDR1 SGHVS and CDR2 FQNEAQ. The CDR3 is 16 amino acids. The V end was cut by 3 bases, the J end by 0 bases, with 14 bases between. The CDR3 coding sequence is TGTGCCAGCAGCTTTATACGCACAGACACTAACTATGGCTACACCTTC. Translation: CASSFIRTDTNYGYTF.

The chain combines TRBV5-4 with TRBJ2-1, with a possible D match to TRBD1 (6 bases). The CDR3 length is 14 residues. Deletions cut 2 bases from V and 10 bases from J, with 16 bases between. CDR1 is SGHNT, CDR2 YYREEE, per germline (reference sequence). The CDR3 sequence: CASSLGQSQGEQFF. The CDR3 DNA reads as TGTGCCAGCAGCTTAGGACAGAGTCAGGGAGAGCAGTTCTTC.

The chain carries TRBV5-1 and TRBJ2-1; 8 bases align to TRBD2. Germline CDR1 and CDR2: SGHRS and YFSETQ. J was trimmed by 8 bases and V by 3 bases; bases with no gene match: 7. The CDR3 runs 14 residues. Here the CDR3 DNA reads TGCGCCAGCAGCTCCGGGGGGGCCGGGGATGAGCAGTTCTTC. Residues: CASSSGGAGDEQFF.

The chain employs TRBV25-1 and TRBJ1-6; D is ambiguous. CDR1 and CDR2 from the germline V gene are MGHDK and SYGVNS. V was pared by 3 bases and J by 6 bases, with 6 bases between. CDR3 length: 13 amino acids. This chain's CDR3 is CASSELVNSPLHF. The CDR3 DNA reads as TGTGCCAGCAGTGAGTTAGTTAATTCACCCCTCCACTTT. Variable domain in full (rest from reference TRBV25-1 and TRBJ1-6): EADIYQTPRYLVIGTGKKITLECSQTMGHDKMYWYQQDPGMELHLIHYSYGVNSTEKGDLSSESTVSRIRTEHFPLTLESARPSHTSQYLCASSELVNSPLHFGNGTRLTVT.

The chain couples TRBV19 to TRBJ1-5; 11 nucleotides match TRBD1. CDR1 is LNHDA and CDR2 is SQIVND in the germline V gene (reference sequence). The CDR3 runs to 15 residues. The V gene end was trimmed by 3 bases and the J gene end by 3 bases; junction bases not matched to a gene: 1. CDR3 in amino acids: CASSMGQGDNQPQHF. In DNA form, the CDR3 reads TGTGCCAGTAGTATGGGACAGGGGGACAATCAGCCCCAGCATTTT.

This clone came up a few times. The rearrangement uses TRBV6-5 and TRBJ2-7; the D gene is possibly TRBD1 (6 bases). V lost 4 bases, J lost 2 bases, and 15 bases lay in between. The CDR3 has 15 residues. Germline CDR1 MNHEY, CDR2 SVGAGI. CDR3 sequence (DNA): TGTGCCAGCAGTTCCTCCGCCGGGACAACCTACGAGCAGTACTTC. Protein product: CASSSSAGTTYEQYF.

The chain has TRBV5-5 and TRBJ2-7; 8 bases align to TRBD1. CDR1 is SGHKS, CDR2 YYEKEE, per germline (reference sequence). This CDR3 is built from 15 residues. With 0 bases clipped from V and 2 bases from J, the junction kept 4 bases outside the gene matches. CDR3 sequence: CASSLAWDRTYEQYF. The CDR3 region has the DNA TGTGCCAGCAGCTTGGCCTGGGACAGGACCTACGAGCAGTACTTC.

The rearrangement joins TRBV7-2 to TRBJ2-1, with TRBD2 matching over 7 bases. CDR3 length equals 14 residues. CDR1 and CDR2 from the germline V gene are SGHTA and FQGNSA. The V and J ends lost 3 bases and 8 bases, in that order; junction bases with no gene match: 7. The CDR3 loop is CASSFGLVVYEQFF. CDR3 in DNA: TGTGCCAGCAGCTTCGGACTAGTAGTCTATGAGCAGTTCTTC.

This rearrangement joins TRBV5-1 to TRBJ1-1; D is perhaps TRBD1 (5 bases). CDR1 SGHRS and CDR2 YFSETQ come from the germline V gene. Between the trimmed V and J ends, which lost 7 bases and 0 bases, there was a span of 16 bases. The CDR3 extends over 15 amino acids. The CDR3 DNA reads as TGCGCCAGCCACCCGTCCGGGGGATTGAACACTGAAGCTTTCTTT. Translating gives CASHPSGGLNTEAFF.

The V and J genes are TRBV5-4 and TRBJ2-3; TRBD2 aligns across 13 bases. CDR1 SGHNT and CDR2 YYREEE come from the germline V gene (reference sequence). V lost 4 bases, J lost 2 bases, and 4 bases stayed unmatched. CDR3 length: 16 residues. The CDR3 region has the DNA TGTGCCAGCAGCAAACTAGCGGGGGGGTCCACAGATACGCAGTATTTT. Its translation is CASSKLAGGSTDTQYF.

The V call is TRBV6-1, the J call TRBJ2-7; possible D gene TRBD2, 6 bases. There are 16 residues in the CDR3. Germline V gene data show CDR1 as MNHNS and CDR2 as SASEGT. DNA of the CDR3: TGTGCCAGCAGCGAAGCGGGCCAGTTCAACACCTACGAGCAGTACGTC. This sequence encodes CASSEAGQFNTYEQYV.

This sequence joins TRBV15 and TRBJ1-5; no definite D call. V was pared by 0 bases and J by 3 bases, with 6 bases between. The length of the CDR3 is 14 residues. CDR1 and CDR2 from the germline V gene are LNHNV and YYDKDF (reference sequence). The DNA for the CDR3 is TGTGCCACCAGCAGAGATCGAGTCAATCAGCCCCAGCATTTT. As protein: CATSRDRVNQPQHF.

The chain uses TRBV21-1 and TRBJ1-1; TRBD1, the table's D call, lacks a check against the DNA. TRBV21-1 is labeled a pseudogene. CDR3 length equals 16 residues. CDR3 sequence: CASSKATGDDGTEAFF. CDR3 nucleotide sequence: TGTGCCAGCAGCAAGGCGACAGGGGACGATGGAACTGAAGCTTTCTTT.

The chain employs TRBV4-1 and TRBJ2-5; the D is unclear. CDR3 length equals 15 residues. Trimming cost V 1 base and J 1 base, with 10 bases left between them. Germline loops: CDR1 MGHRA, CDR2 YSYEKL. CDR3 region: CASSQVGSTQETQYF. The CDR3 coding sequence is TGCGCCAGCAGCCAAGTTGGCAGTACCCAAGAGACCCAGTACTTC.

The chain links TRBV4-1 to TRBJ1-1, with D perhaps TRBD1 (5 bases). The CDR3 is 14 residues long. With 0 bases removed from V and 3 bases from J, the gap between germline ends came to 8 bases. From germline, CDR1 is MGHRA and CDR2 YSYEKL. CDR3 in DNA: TGCGCCAGCAGCCAAGAGAACAGGTACACTGAAGCTTTCTTT. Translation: CASSQENRYTEAFF.

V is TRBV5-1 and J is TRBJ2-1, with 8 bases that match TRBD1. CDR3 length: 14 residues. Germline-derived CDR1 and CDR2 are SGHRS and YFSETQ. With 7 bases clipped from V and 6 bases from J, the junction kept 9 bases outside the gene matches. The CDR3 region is CASSDRVNFNEQFF. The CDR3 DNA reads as TGCGCCAGCTCGGACAGGGTAAATTTCAATGAGCAGTTCTTC.